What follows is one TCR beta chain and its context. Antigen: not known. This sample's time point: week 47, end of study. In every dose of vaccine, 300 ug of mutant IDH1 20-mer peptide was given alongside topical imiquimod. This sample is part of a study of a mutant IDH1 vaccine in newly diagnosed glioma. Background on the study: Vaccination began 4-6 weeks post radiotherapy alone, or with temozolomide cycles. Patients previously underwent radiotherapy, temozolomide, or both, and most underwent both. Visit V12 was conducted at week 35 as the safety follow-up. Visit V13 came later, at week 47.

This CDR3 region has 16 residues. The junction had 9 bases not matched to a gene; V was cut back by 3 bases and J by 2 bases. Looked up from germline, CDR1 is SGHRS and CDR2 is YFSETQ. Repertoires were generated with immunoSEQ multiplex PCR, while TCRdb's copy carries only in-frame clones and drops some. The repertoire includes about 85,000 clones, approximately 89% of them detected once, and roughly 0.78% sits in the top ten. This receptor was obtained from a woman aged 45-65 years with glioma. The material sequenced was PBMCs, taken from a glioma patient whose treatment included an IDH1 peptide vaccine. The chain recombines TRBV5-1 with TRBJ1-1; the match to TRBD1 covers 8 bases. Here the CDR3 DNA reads TGCGCCAGCAGCTGGCCCGAAGGACAGGGAAACACTGAAGCTTTCTTT. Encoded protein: CASSWPEGQGNTEAFF.